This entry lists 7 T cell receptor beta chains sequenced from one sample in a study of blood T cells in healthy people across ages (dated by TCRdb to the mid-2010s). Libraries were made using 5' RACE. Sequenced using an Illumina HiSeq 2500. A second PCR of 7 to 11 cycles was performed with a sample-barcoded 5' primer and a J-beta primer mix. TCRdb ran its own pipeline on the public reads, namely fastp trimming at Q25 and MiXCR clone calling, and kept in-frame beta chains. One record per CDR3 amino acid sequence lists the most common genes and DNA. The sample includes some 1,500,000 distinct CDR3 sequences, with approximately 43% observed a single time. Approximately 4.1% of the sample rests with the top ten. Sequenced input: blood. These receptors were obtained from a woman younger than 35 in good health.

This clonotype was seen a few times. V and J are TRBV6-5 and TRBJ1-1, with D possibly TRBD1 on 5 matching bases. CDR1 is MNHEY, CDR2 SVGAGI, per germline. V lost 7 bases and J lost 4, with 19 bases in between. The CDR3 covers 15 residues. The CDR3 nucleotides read TGTGCCAGCAACCTTGACCGGGGACGTGGCACTGAAGCTTTCTTT. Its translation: CASNLDRGRGTEAFF.

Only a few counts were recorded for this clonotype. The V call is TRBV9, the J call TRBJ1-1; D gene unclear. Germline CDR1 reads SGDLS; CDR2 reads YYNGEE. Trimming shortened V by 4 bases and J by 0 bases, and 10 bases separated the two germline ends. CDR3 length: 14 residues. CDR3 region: CASSLTTMNTEAFF. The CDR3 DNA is TGTGCCAGCAGCCTGACTACAATGAACACTGAAGCTTTCTTT.

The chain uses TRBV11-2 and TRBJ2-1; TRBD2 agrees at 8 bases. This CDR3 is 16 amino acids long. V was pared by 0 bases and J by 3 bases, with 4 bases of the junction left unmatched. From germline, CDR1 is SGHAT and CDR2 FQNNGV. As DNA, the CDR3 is TGTGCCAGCAGCTTAGATCGGGCGGGAGGCTACAATGAGCAGTTCTTC. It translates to CASSLDRAGGYNEQFF.

CDR3 protein: CASSPRFGGQETQYF. Here the CDR3 DNA reads TGCGCCAGCAGCCCAAGATTCGGGGGTCAAGAGACCCAGTACTTC. The chain employs TRBV4-3 and TRBJ2-5; perhaps TRBD2 as D (6 bases). This CDR3 is built from 15 residues. Trimming stripped 4 bases from V and 2 bases from J, with 14 bases between. Germline V gene data show CDR1 as LGHNA and CDR2 as YSLEER.

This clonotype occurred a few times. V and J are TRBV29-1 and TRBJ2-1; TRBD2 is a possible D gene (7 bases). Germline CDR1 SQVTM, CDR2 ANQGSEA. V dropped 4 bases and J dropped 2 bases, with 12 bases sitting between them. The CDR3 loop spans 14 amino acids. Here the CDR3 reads CSVAAGAAYNEQFF. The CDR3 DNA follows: TGCAGCGTTGCTGCGGGGGCTGCCTACAATGAGCAGTTCTTC.

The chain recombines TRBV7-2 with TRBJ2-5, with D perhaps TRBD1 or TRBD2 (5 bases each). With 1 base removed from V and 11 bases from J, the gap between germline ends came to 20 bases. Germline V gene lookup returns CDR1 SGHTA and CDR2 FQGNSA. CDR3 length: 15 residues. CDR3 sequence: CASSLERGVDNEQYF. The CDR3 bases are TGTGCCAGCAGCTTAGAGAGGGGAGTAGACAATGAGCAGTACTTC.

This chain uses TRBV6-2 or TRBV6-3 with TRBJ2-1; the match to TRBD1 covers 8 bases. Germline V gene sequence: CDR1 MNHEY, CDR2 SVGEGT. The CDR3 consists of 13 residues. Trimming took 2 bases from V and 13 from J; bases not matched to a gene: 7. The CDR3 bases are TGTGCCAGCAGTTACGACAGGGGTAGAGGACAGTTCTTC. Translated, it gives CASSYDRGRGQFF.